The 8 T cell receptor beta chains presented below share a single source sample, sequenced in a study of T cells in Graves' hyperthyroidism and ophthalmopathy. Researchers took RNA transcripts and amplified the TCR beta CDR3 regions from them. HTBI primers drove first-round RT-PCR of the TCR CDR3. Each CDR3 protein gets one entry after TCRdb re-called the multiplex PCR reads with MiXCR. The repertoire holds 300,000 to 400,000 distinct CDR3 sequences, with roughly 13% as singletons. The sample was blood. These receptors originate from a woman aged 18 to 35 with Graves' hyperthyroidism.

The gene calls are TRBV4-1 and TRBJ2-2; 11 bases align to TRBD1. In germline, CDR1 is MGHRA, CDR2 YSYEKL. The CDR3 totals 17 residues. V shed 1 base and J 7 bases; nucleotides not matched to a gene: 8. Here the CDR3 reads CASSQVLRGQGVGELFF. The CDR3 nucleotides read TGCGCCAGCAGCCAAGTTCTAAGGGGACAGGGGGTCGGGGAGCTGTTTTTT.

This clonotype turned up a few times. Just one base apart from a much larger clone, this may be a read error. The CDR3 loop reads CASSRYRGRDWNEQFF. Here the CDR3 DNA reads TGTGCCAGCAGCCGCTACAGGGGGCGAGATTGGAATGAGCAGTTCTTC. This chain links TRBV11-2 with TRBJ2-1; TRBD1 matches 9 bases. The V gene end was trimmed by 5 bases and the J gene end by 7 bases; junction bases not matched to a gene: 12. The CDR3 has 16 amino acids. CDR1 and CDR2 from the germline V gene are SGHAT and FQNNGV.

V and J are TRBV9 and TRBJ2-3; 7 nucleotides match TRBD1. Germline V gene lookup returns CDR1 SGDLS and CDR2 YYNGEE. The CDR3 is 15 amino acids. V lost 7 bases, J lost 3 bases, and 11 bases stayed unmatched. The CDR3 loop is CASGPLGGGTDTQYF. The CDR3 bases are TGTGCCAGCGGCCCCCTAGGGGGCGGTACAGATACGCAGTATTTT.

There are many counts of this clonotype. The CDR3 nucleotides are TGTGCCTGGAGTTCCCGGTGGGGATCGGAGGCTTCATTCACAGATACGCAGTATTTT. Protein: CAWSSRWGSEASFTDTQYF. This chain links TRBV30 with TRBJ2-3, with D maybe TRBD2 (5 bases). Per the germline V gene, CDR1 is GTSNPN and CDR2 is SVGIG (reference sequence). Trimming left V 2 bases short and J 2 bases short, with 26 bases between. This CDR3 has 19 residues.

This clonotype was seen at least ten times. The chain links TRBV27 to TRBJ1-2; TRBD1 agrees at 8 bases. V was pared by 5 bases and J by 4 bases, with 3 bases of the junction left unmatched. The CDR3 runs to 13 residues. The V gene's germline CDR1 is MNHEY and CDR2 SMNVEV (reference sequence). The CDR3 spells CASSEDRVYGYTF. CDR3 nucleotide sequence: TGTGCCAGCAGTGAGGACAGGGTCTATGGCTACACCTTC.

This clonotype occurred many times. The chain couples TRBV2 to TRBJ2-2, with 12 positions matching TRBD1. This CDR3 region has 18 residues. Germline V lookup: CDR1 SNHLY, CDR2 FYNNEI. The V and J ends lost 8 bases and 3 bases, in that order; junction bases with no gene match: 13. This CDR3 is CASWGRDRGPSDTGELFF. The CDR3 coding sequence is TGTGCCAGCTGGGGGAGGGACAGGGGGCCCTCCGACACCGGGGAGCTGTTTTTT.

This clonotype was observed many times. This chain uses TRBV2 with TRBJ2-5; tentative D call: TRBD2 (6 bases). Per germline, CDR1 SNHLY and CDR2 FYNNEI. This CDR3 contains 16 residues. Trimming cost V 6 bases and J 2 bases, with 19 bases left between them. In DNA form, the CDR3 reads TGTGCCAGCAGACTCAACGTAGCGGCAGCACAAGAGACCCAGTACTTC. Translating it yields CASRLNVAAAQETQYF. The whole variable domain, filled in from reference TRBV2 and TRBJ2-5, reads EPEVTQTPSHQVTQMGQEVILRCVPISNHLYFYWYRQILGQKVEFLVSFYNNEISEKSEIFDDQFSVERPDGSNFTLKIRSTKLEDSAMYFCASRLNVAAAQETQYFGPGTRLLVL.

This chain connects TRBV10-1 to TRBJ2-3; 10 nucleotides line up with TRBD2. With V trimmed by 2 bases and J by 2 bases, 7 bases remained unmatched. From germline, CDR1 is WNHNN and CDR2 SYGVQD (reference sequence). This CDR3 comprises 17 residues. For the CDR3, the DNA is TGCGCCAGCAGTGAGGAGCGGGGGGGCCGGGTCACAGATACGCAGTATTTT. Translated: CASSEERGGRVTDTQYF.